This T cell receptor beta chain was recovered during a study of technical replicates of blood from several donors. Clones were sequenced by immunoSEQ multiplex PCR, and TCRdb holds only the in-frame ones, with some missing. The sample has some 76,000 clones, almost 99% seen once; the top ten hold over 0.2%. This clone was seen a single time. Trimming at V came to 0 bases and at J to 4 bases, leaving 11 bases not matched to a gene. This CDR3 is 17 amino acids long. Germline V gives CDR1 SGHDN, CDR2 FVKESK. The clonotype was recovered from a human donor in good health. J is TRBJ1-2 and V is TRBV14, with 7 bases aligning to TRBD1. Sequencing was carried out using T cells isolated from PBMCs. The CDR3 DNA is TGTGCCAGCAGCCAAGATTGGGGAAAGGGACAGAGCTATGGCTACACCTTC. Amino acid sequence: CASSQDWGKGQSYGYTF. Full variable domain (outside the CDR3, taken from reference TRBV14 and TRBJ1-2): EAGVTQFPSHSVIEKGQTVTLRCDPISGHDNLYWYRRVMGKEIKFLLHFVKESKQDESGMPNNRFLAERTGGTYSTLKVQPAELEDSGVYFCASSQDWGKGQSYGYTFGSGTRLTVV.